The 9 T cell receptor beta chains given below trace back to one sample, sequenced in a study of Graves' ophthalmopathy and Graves' hyperthyroidism. From RNA, the CDR3 regions of TCR beta chains were amplified and sequenced. Second-round multiplex PCR followed a first-round RT-PCR using HTBI primers. From the multiplex PCR reads, TCRdb called clonotypes with MiXCR, one entry per CDR3 protein. This table holds hundreds of thousands of distinct CDR3 sequences, roughly 14% found once. Specimen: blood. The receptor set was obtained from a woman aged 25 to 39 with Graves' ophthalmopathy.

There are many counts of this clonotype. V gene TRBV2 combines with J gene TRBJ1-1, with D unresolved. The CDR3 consists of 14 residues. The V gene lost 8 bases and the J gene lost 0 bases, with 13 bases spanning the gap. Germline loops: CDR1 SNHLY, CDR2 FYNNEI. CDR3 residues: CASQIEFMNTEAFF. CDR3 nucleotides: TGTGCCAGCCAGATAGAATTTATGAACACTGAAGCTTTCTTT.

V is TRBV12-3 or TRBV12-4 and J is TRBJ1-6; perhaps TRBD1 as D (5 bases). The CDR3 sequence is 16 residues long. V was shortened by 1 base and J by 8 bases, with 15 bases between the two germline ends. For the CDR3, the DNA is TGTGCCAGCAGTTTAGGGGGTAGCAGGGCGGATTCACCCCTCCACTTT. Its translation is CASSLGGSRADSPLHF.

Details on this clonotype: A much larger clone lies one base from this, so it may be a read error. V is TRBV6-5 and J is TRBJ1-6; D is unclear. The CDR3 is 16 residues long. CDR1 is MNHEY and CDR2 is SVGAGI in the germline V gene. CDR3 nucleotides: TGTGCCAGCAGTTACTCGACAAGGCGGGATAATTCACCCCCCCACTTT. Protein: CASSYSTRRDNSPPHF.

There are a few counts of this clonotype. The V and J genes are TRBV6-5 and TRBJ2-7; the D is unclear. The CDR3 runs 13 residues. Between the trimmed V and J ends, which lost 4 bases and 4 bases, there was a span of 11 bases. The germline gives CDR1 MNHEY, CDR2 SVGAGI. CDR3 in amino acids: CASSWTDPYEQYF. The CDR3 DNA is TGTGCCAGCAGTTGGACGGACCCTTACGAGCAGTACTTC.

This clonotype has at least ten counts. A read error may account for a junction end that differs from germline. The CDR3 protein is CASSLAGSLTGELFF. The DNA for the CDR3 is TGTGCCAGCAGTTTAGCGGGGAGCCTAACCGGGGAGCTGTTTTTT. This sequence joins TRBV7-9 and TRBJ2-2, with 8 bases lining up with TRBD2. CDR1 is SEHNR, CDR2 FQNEAQ, per germline (reference sequence). The CDR3 length is 15 residues.

This clonotype was observed at least ten times. This sequence joins TRBV15 and TRBJ1-2; unclear D gene. Trimming pared 1 base from V and 5 bases from J, leaving 11 bases between. The germline gives CDR1 LNHNV, CDR2 YYDKDF (reference sequence). The CDR3 covers 14 residues. The CDR3 loop reads CATSRGPDRYGYTF. The CDR3 region has the DNA TGTGCCACCAGCAGAGGTCCAGATAGATATGGCTACACCTTC.

This clonotype was observed a single time. The chain carries TRBV28 and TRBJ1-6, with 8 nucleotides matching TRBD1. With V trimmed by 7 bases and J by 9 bases, 8 bases remained unmatched. This CDR3 contains 14 residues. Germline V gene sequence: CDR1 MDHEN, CDR2 SYDVKM. CDR3 in amino acids: CASTPDRGGSPLHF. DNA of the CDR3: TGTGCCAGCACCCCAGACAGGGGCGGTTCACCCCTCCACTTT.

Many counts were recorded for this clonotype. The V and J genes are TRBV6-1 and TRBJ2-7; D unresolved. The CDR3 length is 10 residues. V gave up 6 bases and J gave up 6 bases, with 6 bases separating them. Germline CDR1 is MNHNS and CDR2 is SASEGT. Here the CDR3 DNA reads TGTGCCAGCAGCTCGGGCGAGCAGTACTTC. Residues: CASSSGEQYF.

This clonotype was found a few times. This chain links TRBV5-1 with TRBJ1-2; TRBD1 might be the D (5 bases). V lost 4 bases to trimming and J lost 6 bases, with 16 bases between them. This CDR3 region has 14 residues. Germline lookup yields CDR1 SGHRS and CDR2 YFSETQ. In DNA, the CDR3 is TGCGCCAGCAGCCCTATACGGGGGGAGGATGGCTACACCTTC. Its translation: CASSPIRGEDGYTF. The entire variable domain, with the rest obtained from reference TRBV5-1 and TRBJ1-2, is as follows: KAGVTQTPRYLIKTRGQQVTLSCSPISGHRSVSWYQQTPGQGLQFLFEYFSETQRNKGNFPGRFSGRQFSNSRSEMNVSTLELGDSALYLCASSPIRGEDGYTFGSGTRLTVV.